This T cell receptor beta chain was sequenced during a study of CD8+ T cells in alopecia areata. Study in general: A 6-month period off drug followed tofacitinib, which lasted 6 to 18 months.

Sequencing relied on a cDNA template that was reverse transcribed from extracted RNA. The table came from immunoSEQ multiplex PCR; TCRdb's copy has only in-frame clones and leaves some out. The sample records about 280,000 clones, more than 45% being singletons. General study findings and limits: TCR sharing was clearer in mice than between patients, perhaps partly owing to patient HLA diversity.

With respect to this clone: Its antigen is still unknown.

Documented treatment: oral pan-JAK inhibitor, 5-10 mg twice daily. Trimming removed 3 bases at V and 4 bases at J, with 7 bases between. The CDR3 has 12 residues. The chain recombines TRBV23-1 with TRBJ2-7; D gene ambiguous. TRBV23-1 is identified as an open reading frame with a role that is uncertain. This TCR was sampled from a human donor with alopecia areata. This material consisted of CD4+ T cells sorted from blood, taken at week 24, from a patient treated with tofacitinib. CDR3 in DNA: TGCGCCAGCAGTCAGATAGGGTACGAGCAGTACTTC. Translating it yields CASSQIGYEQYF.